These 32 T cell receptor beta chains share one sample of origin, sequenced in a study of beta chain features in type 1 diabetes. Since all of the isolated RNA was reverse transcribed, expressed TCRB transcripts were what got sequenced. The method was immunoSEQ multiplex PCR; TCRdb's version includes in-frame clones alone and lacks a portion of them. The profile shows under 200,000 clones, 7.5% to 9.5% of them singletons. The source material was central memory CD4+ T cells from blood. Source of these receptors: a young woman in good health.

CDR3 DNA: TGTGCCAGCAGACCGATCGGTACCGGGGGGGGAGAGCAGTACTTC. It codes for CASRPIGTGGGEQYF. The gene calls are TRBV7-2 and TRBJ2-7; 8 positions match TRBD2. The V gene end was trimmed by 6 bases and the J gene end by 7 bases; junction bases not matched to a gene: 14. CDR3 size: 15 residues. The germline V gene encodes CDR1 SGHTA and CDR2 FQGNSA.

This rearrangement joins TRBV25-1 to TRBJ2-2; 8 bases agree with TRBD2. The CDR3 extends over 16 amino acids. With 3 bases clipped from V and 6 bases from J, the junction kept 9 bases outside the gene matches. The germline gives CDR1 MGHDK, CDR2 SYGVNS. The CDR3 spells CASSDQRGSLPGELFF. CDR3 bases: TGTGCCAGCAGTGACCAGCGGGGGTCCCTCCCCGGGGAGCTGTTTTTT.

This clone was found a few times. The rearrangement joins TRBV14 to TRBJ2-1; tentatively, D is TRBD2 (6 bases). Germline V gene sequence: CDR1 SGHDN, CDR2 FVKESK. The V gene lost 4 bases and the J gene lost 3 bases, with 16 bases spanning the gap. This CDR3 is 16 amino acids long. The CDR3: CASSPRLRDLYNEQFF. The CDR3 nucleotides read TGTGCCAGCAGCCCCCGGTTGCGGGACCTCTACAATGAGCAGTTCTTC.

At least ten counts were recorded for this clone. The chain carries TRBV10-3 and TRBJ1-1; 7 nucleotides line up with TRBD1. Trimming removed 9 bases from V and 1 base from J; junction bases left unmatched: 5. The CDR3 spans 13 residues. Germline V CDR1 and CDR2: ENHRY, SYGVKD. Here the CDR3 reads CAIGGEGNTEAFF. As DNA, the CDR3 is TGTGCCATAGGGGGCGAAGGGAACACTGAAGCTTTCTTT.

This clone came up a few times. This sequence joins TRBV4-3 and TRBJ1-1, with D possibly matching TRBD1 (6 bases). CDR1 is LGHNA, CDR2 YSLEER, per germline. The length of the CDR3 is 14 residues. Deletions cut 0 bases from V and 5 bases from J, with 10 bases between. CDR3 sequence reads: CASSQEGAATEAFF. As DNA, the CDR3 is TGCGCCAGCAGCCAAGAGGGGGCGGCGACTGAAGCTTTCTTT.

This clone was seen a handful of times. This chain joins TRBV5-4 and TRBJ2-1, with D tentatively TRBD2 (7 bases). V lost 7 bases and J lost 5, with 19 bases in between. CDR3 length: 15 amino acids. Germline V gene data show CDR1 as SGHNT and CDR2 as YYREEE (reference sequence). The CDR3 coding sequence is TGTGCCAGCTCCTATGAGGGGGGGAGGAACAATGAGCAGTTCTTC. Protein sequence: CASSYEGGRNNEQFF.

The CDR3 reads CASSLAGGQGEGIQYF. Written as DNA, the CDR3 is TGTGCCAGCAGCTTAGCGGGCGGTCAGGGGGAAGGCATTCAGTACTTC. The chain couples TRBV11-3 to TRBJ2-4; 7 bases align to TRBD1. Germline loops: CDR1 SGHNT, CDR2 YENEEA. This CDR3 contains 16 residues. Germline trimming cut 1 base from V and 9 bases from J; bases unmatched to any gene: 12.

This clone was detected a few times. The chain recombines TRBV18 with TRBJ2-1, with D possibly being TRBD2 (5 bases). Germline V gene data show CDR1 as KGHSH and CDR2 as LQKENI. V was cut by 3 bases and J by 7 bases, with 16 bases left in between. The CDR3 runs 15 residues. In nucleotides, the CDR3 is TGTGCCAGCTCACCGGTCGGGTCCGGGGAGAATGAGCAGTTCTTC. Translated, it gives CASSPVGSGENEQFF. Filled out from reference TRBV18 and TRBJ2-1, the complete variable domain reads NAGVMQNPRHLVRRRGQEARLRCSPMKGHSHVYWYRQLPEEGLKFMVYLQKENIIDESGMPKERFSAEFPKEGPSILRIQQVVRGDSAAYFCASSPVGSGENEQFFGPGTRLTVL.

J is TRBJ1-1 and V is TRBV29-1, with TRBD1 identical over 10 bases. The CDR3 covers 14 residues. Germline-derived CDR1 and CDR2 are SQVTM and ANQGSEA. After removal of 6 bases from V and 9 bases from J, the junction contained 13 bases not matched to a gene. The DNA for the CDR3 is TGCAGCGTATCGACCGGGACAGGGGAGCGTAAAGCTTTCTTT. Translated, it gives CSVSTGTGERKAFF.

In this sample, this clone turned up a few times. V gene TRBV2 combines with J gene TRBJ1-4; D unclear. The V end lost 6 bases, the J end lost 3 bases, and 14 bases lay between the germline ends. This CDR3 region has 15 residues. The germline V gene encodes CDR1 SNHLY and CDR2 FYNNEI. As DNA, the CDR3 is TGTGCCAGCAGGGATAGCGCGCTGGCTAATGAAAAACTGTTTTTT. Translating gives CASRDSALANEKLFF. The whole variable domain, remainder taken from reference TRBV2 and TRBJ1-4, is EPEVTQTPSHQVTQMGQEVILRCVPISNHLYFYWYRQILGQKVEFLVSFYNNEISEKSEIFDDQFSVERPDGSNFTLKIRSTKLEDSAMYFCASRDSALANEKLFFGSGTQLSVL.

The V and J genes are TRBV6-6 and TRBJ2-3; D uncertain. The CDR3 contains 14 residues. With 5 bases removed from V and 4 bases from J, the gap between germline ends came to 13 bases. Looked up from germline, CDR1 is MNHNY and CDR2 is SVGAGI (reference sequence). CDR3: CASSPGFRADTQYF. DNA for the CDR3: TGTGCCAGCAGTCCCGGGTTCCGGGCAGATACGCAGTATTTT.

The chain joins TRBV5-1 to TRBJ2-1; 10 bases match TRBD1. V dropped 4 bases and J dropped 7; count of bases not matched to a gene: 8. The CDR3 totals 15 residues. Per germline, CDR1 SGHRS and CDR2 YFSETQ. The CDR3, as DNA: TGCGCCAGCAGCCTTGGGACAGGGGAGTGGAATGAGCAGTTCTTC. Protein sequence: CASSLGTGEWNEQFF. Variable domain in full (rest from reference TRBV5-1 and TRBJ2-1): KAGVTQTPRYLIKTRGQQVTLSCSPISGHRSVSWYQQTPGQGLQFLFEYFSETQRNKGNFPGRFSGRQFSNSRSEMNVSTLELGDSALYLCASSLGTGEWNEQFFGPGTRLTVL.

In its sample, this clone was seen many times. The V call is TRBV18, the J call TRBJ1-5; 10 nucleotides match TRBD1. With V trimmed by 9 bases and J by 7 bases, 12 bases remained unmatched. This CDR3 has 15 amino acids. Germline-derived CDR1 and CDR2 are KGHSH and LQKENI. Here the CDR3 reads CASSLGTGVGQPQHF. CDR3 nucleotides: TGTGCCAGTTCCCTTGGGACAGGGGTGGGCCAGCCCCAGCATTTT.

This clone occurred a few times. This chain's CDR3 is CASNDGLAVNEQFF. DNA for the CDR3: TGTGCCAGCAACGACGGACTAGCGGTTAATGAGCAGTTCTTC. The chain links TRBV7-6 to TRBJ2-1; 10 positions agree with TRBD2. Germline values: CDR1 SGHVS, CDR2 FNYEAQ. The CDR3 sequence is 14 residues long. V was clipped by 7 bases and J by 7 bases; unmatched bases: 7.

The chain employs TRBV13 and TRBJ2-1; TRBD1 aligns across 9 bases. The CDR3 length is 18 residues. V shed 6 bases and J 4 bases; nucleotides not matched to a gene: 16. Germline V CDR1 and CDR2: PRHDT, FYEKMQ (reference sequence). The DNA of the CDR3 is TGTGCCAGCAGTTTCCTTACCCCGGGACAGGGTCCTTACAATGAGCAGTTCTTC. This gives the protein CASSFLTPGQGPYNEQFF.

This clone has just a few counts. The gene calls are TRBV7-2 and TRBJ2-2; no definite D call. In germline, CDR1 is SGHTA, CDR2 FQGNSA. The CDR3 sequence is 13 residues long. V shed 5 bases and J shed 4 bases, with 8 bases lying between them. This CDR3 is CASSERRTGELFF. The CDR3 DNA is TGTGCCAGCAGCGAGAGGCGCACCGGGGAGCTGTTTTTT.

This clone was counted only a few times. This chain joins TRBV6-5 and TRBJ1-2, with D possibly TRBD1 on 5 matching bases. This CDR3 is 13 amino acids long. Germline V gene sequence: CDR1 MNHEY, CDR2 SVGAGI. Between the trimmed V and J ends, which lost 0 bases and 8 bases, there was a span of 10 bases. The CDR3 DNA reads TGTGCCAGCAGTTACTCGAGGGGAGGAGGCTACACCTTC. It specifies CASSYSRGGGYTF.

This clone was counted a few times. The chain joins TRBV2 to TRBJ1-2, with D possibly matching TRBD1 (6 bases). V lost 3 bases and J lost 4, with 18 bases in between. This CDR3 region has 16 residues. CDR1 and CDR2 from the germline V gene are SNHLY and FYNNEI. CDR3 loop: CASSDLGDGTPYGYTF. For the CDR3, the DNA is TGTGCCAGCAGTGATCTGGGTGACGGGACACCCTATGGCTACACCTTC.

In this sample, this clone turned up a few times. This rearrangement joins TRBV30 to TRBJ2-3; 9 nucleotides line up with TRBD2. This CDR3 comprises 17 residues. Germline V lookup: CDR1 GTSNPN, CDR2 SVGIG (reference sequence). With V trimmed by 3 bases and J by 5 bases, 15 bases remained unmatched. The CDR3 region is CAWSLYRGSGRVDTQYF. In nucleotides, the CDR3 is TGTGCCTGGAGCCTCTACAGGGGTAGCGGGAGAGTAGATACGCAGTATTTT. Together with reference TRBV30 and TRBJ2-3, the CDR3 gives the full variable domain: SQTIHQWPATLVQPVGSPLSLECTVEGTSNPNLYWYRQAAGRGLQLLFYSVGIGQISSEVPQNLSASRPQDRQFILSSKKLLLSDSGFYLCAWSLYRGSGRVDTQYFGPGTRLTVL.

On this clone itself: Within the sample, other DNA sequences also encode this same CDR3. The V call is TRBV7-2, the J call TRBJ2-5, with D possibly TRBD1 on 5 matching bases. Trimming took off 5 bases at V and 4 bases at J, with 14 bases between the two ends. The CDR3 runs to 14 residues. Germline V gene sequence: CDR1 SGHTA, CDR2 FQGNSA. The DNA of the CDR3 is TGTGCCAGCAGCAGGTCCAGGGCTGGAGAGACCCAGTACTTC. It encodes CASSRSRAGETQYF.

This clone occurred a few times. The V call is TRBV7-9, the J call TRBJ2-3; D is perhaps TRBD1 (6 bases). Germline V gives CDR1 SEHNR, CDR2 FQNEAQ (reference sequence). Trimming cost V 4 bases and J 3 bases, with 17 bases left between them. This CDR3 is 16 amino acids long. CDR3 bases: TGTGCCAGCAGCTCAGAAGGGGGAATCGGAACAGATACGCAGTATTTT. As protein: CASSSEGGIGTDTQYF.

This clone was counted at least ten times. V usage is TRBV7-9 and J usage is TRBJ1-1, with 8 positions matching TRBD1. J gave up 7 bases and V 5 bases, and 3 bases lay outside the gene matches. The V gene's germline CDR1 is SEHNR and CDR2 FQNEAQ (reference sequence). This CDR3 contains 12 residues. In DNA form, the CDR3 reads TGTGCCAGCAGCACTGACAGGGGTGAAGCTTTCTTT. Protein sequence: CASSTDRGEAFF.

The chain is built from TRBV30 and TRBJ2-2; 11 nucleotides align to TRBD2. This CDR3 comprises 17 residues. The V segment lost 0 bases and the J segment 8 bases; nucleotides outside the gene matches: 11. Germline assignment: CDR1 GTSNPN and CDR2 SVGIG (reference sequence). CDR3 DNA sequence: TGTGCCTGGAGTGTTAGTAGGACTAGCGGGTTTTCGGGGGAGCTGTTTTTT. This codes for CAWSVSRTSGFSGELFF.

This clone was observed a handful of times. The chain combines TRBV7-3 with TRBJ2-1; 8 nucleotides align to TRBD2. V dropped 0 bases and J dropped 6; count of bases not matched to a gene: 10. Germline V gene lookup returns CDR1 SGHTA and CDR2 FQGTGA. The length of the CDR3 is 17 residues. CDR3: CASSLTLVAGNLNEQFF. The DNA of the CDR3 is TGTGCCAGCAGCTTAACGTTAGTAGCGGGGAACCTCAATGAGCAGTTCTTC. Complete variable domain (other parts from reference TRBV7-3 and TRBJ2-1): GAGVSQTPSNKVTEKGKYVELRCDPISGHTALYWYRQSLGQGPEFLIYFQGTGAADDSGLPNDRFFAVRPEGSVSTLKIQRTERGDSAVYLCASSLTLVAGNLNEQFFGPGTRLTVL.

This clone was detected many times. The chain employs TRBV30 and TRBJ2-3, with D maybe TRBD2 (6 bases). The germline CDR1 and CDR2 sequences are GTSNPN and SVGIG (reference sequence). V lost 4 bases and J 1 base, leaving 6 bases between the germline ends. The CDR3 contains 12 residues. CDR3 amino acids: CAWIAGTDTQYF. The DNA for the CDR3 is TGTGCCTGGATAGCGGGCACAGATACGCAGTATTTT.

This clone has only a few counts. V gene TRBV2 combines with J gene TRBJ2-1; TRBD1 is a possible D gene (5 bases). The V and J ends lost 10 bases and 5 bases respectively, with 15 bases between them. This CDR3 is 13 amino acids long. Germline V gene sequence: CDR1 SNHLY, CDR2 FYNNEI. The CDR3 reads CATAQGGNNEQFF. In DNA, the CDR3 is TGTGCCACCGCTCAGGGTGGTAACAATGAGCAGTTCTTC.

This clone has more than one count but fewer than ten. J is TRBJ2-2 and V is TRBV11-1, with 13 bases identical to TRBD2. Per the germline V gene, CDR1 is SGHAT and CDR2 is FQDESV (reference sequence). The V segment lost 5 bases and the J segment 5 bases; nucleotides outside the gene matches: 5. The CDR3 runs 16 residues. Here the CDR3 DNA reads TGTGCCAGCAGCCGACTAGCGGGAGGATTTACCGGGGAGCTGTTTTTT. Translating it yields CASSRLAGGFTGELFF.

J is TRBJ1-1 and V is TRBV5-6, with a tentative D call TRBD1 (5 bases). CDR1 and CDR2 from the germline V gene are SGHDT and YYEEEE. The CDR3 covers 14 residues. The V end was cut by 0 bases, the J end by 2 bases, with 8 bases between. This CDR3 reads CASSLEQGNTEAFF. Written as DNA, the CDR3 is TGTGCCAGCAGCTTGGAGCAGGGTAACACTGAAGCTTTCTTT.

This clone has just a few counts. The V call is TRBV2, the J call TRBJ2-3; D unclear. The CDR3 is made up of 16 amino acids. The V end was cut by 6 bases, the J end by 0 bases, with 16 bases between. The germline V gene has CDR1 SNHLY and CDR2 FYNNEI. The DNA for the CDR3 is TGTGCCAGCAGAGCCGATTTGGCGGAGAGCACAGATACGCAGTATTTT. Encoded protein: CASRADLAESTDTQYF.

The rearrangement joins TRBV29-1 to TRBJ1-1; 8 bases are a match to TRBD1. This CDR3 is built from 14 residues. J lost 6 bases, V lost 3 bases, and 9 bases had no gene match. Germline CDR1 and CDR2: SQVTM and ANQGSEA. Here the CDR3 DNA reads TGCAGCGTTGACGGAAGGACAGGGCCTCCTGAAGCTTTCTTT. Protein product: CSVDGRTGPPEAFF.

This clone showed up just a few times. V and J are TRBV27 and TRBJ2-7, with 8 bases lining up with TRBD2. The length of the CDR3 is 15 residues. From germline, CDR1 is MNHEY and CDR2 SMNVEV (reference sequence). J gave up 7 bases and V 6 bases, and 14 bases lay outside the gene matches. This CDR3 is CASRGYERETGEQYF. The CDR3 nucleotides are TGTGCCAGCAGGGGATATGAGCGGGAGACGGGGGAGCAGTACTTC.

V is TRBV11-3 and J is TRBJ2-1; the D is unclear. V was trimmed by 1 base and J by 13 bases, leaving 8 bases between them. CDR3 length: 11 residues. Germline lookup yields CDR1 SGHNT and CDR2 YENEEA. The CDR3 bases are TGTGCCAGCAGCTTAGTGCTAGTCCAGTTCTTC. Translating gives CASSLVLVQFF.